What follows is one T cell receptor beta chain and its context. Its target is not known. Naivety among CD8 cells was defined by CD45RO negativity and positive CCR7 selection, thereby excluding terminally differentiated effector memory CD45RA+ cells. This sample is drawn from a study of shared clonotypes between healthy human individuals. Study information: Donors consisted of a couple of women and three men between 18 and 49. A donor's plate count was three for CD4 naive and three for CD4 memory; CD8 naive had two and CD8 memory one. General study findings and limits: Generally, naive subsets came out with larger estimated richness than memory subsets. When compared with the clonotypes that were shared by all four sorted-subset donors, the non-shared clonotypes turned out to have lower generation probabilities.

Only in-frame clones appear in the TCRdb table, and some are missing; sequencing was by immunoSEQ multiplex PCR. The data contain approximately 1.9 million clones, 90% to 95% of them seen just once; the ten biggest clones take up about 1.6%. Sequencing input: naive CD8+ T cells from PBMCs. The receptor's source is a man between 18 and 29 years old in good health. Some clones in this sample may be carry-over from other donors' samples.

The DNA of the CDR3 is TGCGCCAGCAGCGCCACAGGGCCCGAGCAGTACTTC. It yields the protein CASSATGPEQYF. The V call is TRBV5-1, the J call TRBJ2-7; D is perhaps TRBD1 (6 bases). Looked up from germline, CDR1 is SGHRS and CDR2 is YFSETQ. The CDR3 contains 12 residues. Trimming shortened V by 4 bases and J by 6 bases, and 11 bases separated the two germline ends.